The present T cell receptor beta chain was sequenced within a study of cytomegalovirus exposure and HLA in healthy donors. The study ran its PCR with 60 Vbeta and 13 Jbeta primers. TCRdb's copy holds only in-frame clones and misses some; the assay was immunoSEQ multiplex PCR. The top ten hold around 1.4% of the sample, which has about 180,000 clones, about 85% seen once. The CDR3 has 16 residues. Germline CDR1 and CDR2: SGHRS and YFSETQ. The V end lost 0 bases, the J end lost 1 base, and 11 bases lay between the germline ends. On this clone: The antigen is not known.

Regarding the study as a whole: Information on immune exposure was restricted to one variable (CMV serostatus). Common viral pathogens were later found to be apparently linked to several of the most significant clusters.

Sequencing was performed on PBMCs. The TCR sequence derives from a girl aged 5-17 years in good health and CMV-seropositive. The chain recombines TRBV5-1 with TRBJ1-5; possible D gene TRBD1, 6 bases. The CDR3 loop is CASSLEGGASNQPQHF. In DNA, the CDR3 is TGCGCCAGCAGCTTGGAAGGGGGAGCGAGCAATCAGCCCCAGCATTTT. The entire variable domain, with the rest obtained from reference TRBV5-1 and TRBJ1-5, is as follows: KAGVTQTPRYLIKTRGQQVTLSCSPISGHRSVSWYQQTPGQGLQFLFEYFSETQRNKGNFPGRFSGRQFSNSRSEMNVSTLELGDSALYLCASSLEGGASNQPQHFGDGTRLSIL.